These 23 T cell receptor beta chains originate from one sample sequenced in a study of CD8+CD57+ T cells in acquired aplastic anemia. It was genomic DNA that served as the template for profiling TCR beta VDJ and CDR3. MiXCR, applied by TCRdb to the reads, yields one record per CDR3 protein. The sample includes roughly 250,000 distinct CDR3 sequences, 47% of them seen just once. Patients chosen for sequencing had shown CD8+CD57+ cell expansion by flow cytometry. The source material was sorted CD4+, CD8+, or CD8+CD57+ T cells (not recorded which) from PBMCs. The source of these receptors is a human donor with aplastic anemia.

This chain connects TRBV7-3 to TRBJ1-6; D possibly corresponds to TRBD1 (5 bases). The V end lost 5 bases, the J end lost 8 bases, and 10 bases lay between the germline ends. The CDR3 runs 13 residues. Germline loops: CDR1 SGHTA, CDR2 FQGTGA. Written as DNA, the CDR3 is TGTGCCAGCAGCCACAGCAGGGATTCACCCCTCCACTTT. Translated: CASSHSRDSPLHF.

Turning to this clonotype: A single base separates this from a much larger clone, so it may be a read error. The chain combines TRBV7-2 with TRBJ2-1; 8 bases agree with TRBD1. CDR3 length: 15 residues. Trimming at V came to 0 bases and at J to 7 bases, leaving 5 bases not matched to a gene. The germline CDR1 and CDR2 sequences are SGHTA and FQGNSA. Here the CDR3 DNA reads TGTGCCAGCAGCTTAGCGGGAAGGACAGGGAATGAGCAGTTCTTC. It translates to CASSLAGRTGNEQFF.

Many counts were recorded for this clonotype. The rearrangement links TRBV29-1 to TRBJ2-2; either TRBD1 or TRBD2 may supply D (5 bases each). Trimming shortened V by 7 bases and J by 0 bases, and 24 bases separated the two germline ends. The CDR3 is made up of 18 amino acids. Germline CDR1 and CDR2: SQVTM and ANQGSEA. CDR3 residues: CSAWGYSANRPNTGELFF. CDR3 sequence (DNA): TGCAGCGCGTGGGGGTACTCGGCGAATCGACCGAACACCGGGGAGCTGTTTTTT.

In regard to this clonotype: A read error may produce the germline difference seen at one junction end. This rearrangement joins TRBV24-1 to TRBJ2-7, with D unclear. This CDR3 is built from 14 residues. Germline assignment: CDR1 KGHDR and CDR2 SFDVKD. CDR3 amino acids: CASSPLGRSYEQYF. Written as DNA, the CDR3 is TGTGCCAGCAGTCCGTTGGGCAGATCCTACGAGCAGTACTTC.

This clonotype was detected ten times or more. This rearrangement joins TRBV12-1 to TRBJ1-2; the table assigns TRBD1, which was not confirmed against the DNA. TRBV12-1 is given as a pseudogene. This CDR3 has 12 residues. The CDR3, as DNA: TGTGCCAGCAGCCCCCAGGGGTACGGCTACACCTTC. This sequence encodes CASSPQGYGYTF.

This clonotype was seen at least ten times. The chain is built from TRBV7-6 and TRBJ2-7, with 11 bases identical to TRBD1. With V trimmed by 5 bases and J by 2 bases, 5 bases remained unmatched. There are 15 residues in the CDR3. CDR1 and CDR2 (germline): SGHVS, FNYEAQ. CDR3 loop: CASSAGQGATYEQYF. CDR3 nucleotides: TGTGCCAGCAGCGCCGGACAGGGGGCCACCTACGAGCAGTACTTC. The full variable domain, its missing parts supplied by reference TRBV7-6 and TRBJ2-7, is GAGVSQSPRYKVTKRGQDVALRCDPISGHVSLYWYRQALGQGPEFLTYFNYEAQQDKSGLPNDRFSAERPEGSISTLTIQRTEQRDSAMYRCASSAGQGATYEQYFGPGTRLTVT.

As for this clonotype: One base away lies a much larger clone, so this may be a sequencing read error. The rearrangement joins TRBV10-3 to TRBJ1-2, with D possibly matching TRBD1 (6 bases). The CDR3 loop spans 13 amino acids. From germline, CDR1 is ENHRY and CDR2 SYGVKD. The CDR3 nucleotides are TGTACCAGCACCGGGGGGCGGACCTATGGCTACACCTTC. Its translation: CTSTGGRTYGYTF.

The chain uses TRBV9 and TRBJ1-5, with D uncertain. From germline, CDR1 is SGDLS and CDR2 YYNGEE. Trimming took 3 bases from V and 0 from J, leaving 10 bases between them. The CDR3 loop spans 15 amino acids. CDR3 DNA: TGTGCCAGCAGCGCCCTGGCAGATAGCAATCAGCCCCAGCATTTT. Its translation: CASSALADSNQPQHF.

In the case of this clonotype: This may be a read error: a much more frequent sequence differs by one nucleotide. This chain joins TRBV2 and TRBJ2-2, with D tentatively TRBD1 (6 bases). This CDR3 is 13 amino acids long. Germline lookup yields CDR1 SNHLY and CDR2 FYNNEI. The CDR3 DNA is TGTGCCAGCAGTTACAGGGACACCGGGGAGCTGGTTTTT. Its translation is CASSYRDTGELVF. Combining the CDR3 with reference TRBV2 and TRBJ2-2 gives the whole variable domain EPEVTQTPSHQVTQMGQEVILRCVPISNHLYFYWYRQILGQKVEFLVSFYNNEISEKSEIFDDQFSVERPDGSNFTLKIRSTKLEDSAMYFCASSYRDTGELVFGEGSRLTVL.

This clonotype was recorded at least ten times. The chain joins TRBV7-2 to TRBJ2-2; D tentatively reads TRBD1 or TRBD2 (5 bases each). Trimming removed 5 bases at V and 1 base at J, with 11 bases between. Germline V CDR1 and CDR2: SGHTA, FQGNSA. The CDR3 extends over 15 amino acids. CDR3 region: CASSRGVRNTGELFF. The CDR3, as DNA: TGTGCCAGCAGCCGAGGGGTCAGGAACACCGGGGAGCTGTTTTTT.

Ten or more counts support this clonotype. As DNA, the CDR3 is TGTGCCAGCAGTACAGGGAATCCCTATAATTCACCCCTCCACTTT. Protein: CASSTGNPYNSPLHF. V gene TRBV12-3 or TRBV12-4 combines with J gene TRBJ1-6; tentatively, D is TRBD1 (6 bases). The CDR3 extends over 15 amino acids. The V end lost 5 bases, the J end lost 2 bases, and 10 bases lay between the germline ends.

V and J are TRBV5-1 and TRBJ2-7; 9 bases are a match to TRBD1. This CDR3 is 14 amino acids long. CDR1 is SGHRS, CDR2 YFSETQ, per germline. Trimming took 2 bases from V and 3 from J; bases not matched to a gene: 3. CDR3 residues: CASSFGTGNYEQYF. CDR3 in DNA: TGCGCCAGCAGCTTTGGGACAGGGAACTACGAGCAGTACTTC.

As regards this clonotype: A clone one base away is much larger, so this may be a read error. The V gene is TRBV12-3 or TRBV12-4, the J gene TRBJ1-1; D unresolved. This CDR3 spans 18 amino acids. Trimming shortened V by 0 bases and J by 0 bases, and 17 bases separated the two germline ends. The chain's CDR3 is CASSLAHLRADMNTEAFF. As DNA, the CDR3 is TGTGCCAGCAGTTTAGCCCACCTCCGGGCAGATATGAACACTGAAGCTTTCTTT.

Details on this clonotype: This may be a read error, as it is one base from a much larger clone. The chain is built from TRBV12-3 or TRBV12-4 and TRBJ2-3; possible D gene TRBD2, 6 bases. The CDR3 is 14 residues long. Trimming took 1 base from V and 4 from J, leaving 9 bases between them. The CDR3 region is CASSLESSADTQYF. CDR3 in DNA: TGTGCCAGCAGTTTAGAGTCTAGCGCAGATACGCAGTATTTT.

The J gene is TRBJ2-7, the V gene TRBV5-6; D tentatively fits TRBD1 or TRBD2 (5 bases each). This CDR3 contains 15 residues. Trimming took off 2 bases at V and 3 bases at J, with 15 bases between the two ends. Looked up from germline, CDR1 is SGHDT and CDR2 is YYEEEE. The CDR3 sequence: CASSFRGTPFYEQYF. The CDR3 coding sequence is TGTGCCAGCAGCTTCCGGGGCACCCCCTTCTACGAGCAGTACTTC.

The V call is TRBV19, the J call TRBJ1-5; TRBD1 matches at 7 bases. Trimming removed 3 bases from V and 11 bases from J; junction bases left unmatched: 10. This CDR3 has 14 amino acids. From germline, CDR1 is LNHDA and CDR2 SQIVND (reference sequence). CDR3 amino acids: CASSMTGNQETQHF. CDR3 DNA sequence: TGTGCCAGTAGTATGACAGGGAATCAAGAGACCCAGCATTTT.

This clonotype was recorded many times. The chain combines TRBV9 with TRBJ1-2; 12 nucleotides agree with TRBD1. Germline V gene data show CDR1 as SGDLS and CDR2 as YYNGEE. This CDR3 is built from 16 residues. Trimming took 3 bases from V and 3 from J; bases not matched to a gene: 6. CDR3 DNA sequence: TGTGCCAGCAGCGGCCGGGACAGGGGGCTAGACTATGGCTACACCTTC. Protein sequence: CASSGRDRGLDYGYTF.

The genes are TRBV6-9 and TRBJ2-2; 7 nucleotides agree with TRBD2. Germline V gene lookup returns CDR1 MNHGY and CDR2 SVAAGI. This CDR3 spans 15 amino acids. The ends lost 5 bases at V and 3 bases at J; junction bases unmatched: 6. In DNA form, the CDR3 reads TGTGCCAGCAGTGTCTCTGCGGGAGACACCGGGGAGCTGTTTTTT. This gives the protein CASSVSAGDTGELFF.

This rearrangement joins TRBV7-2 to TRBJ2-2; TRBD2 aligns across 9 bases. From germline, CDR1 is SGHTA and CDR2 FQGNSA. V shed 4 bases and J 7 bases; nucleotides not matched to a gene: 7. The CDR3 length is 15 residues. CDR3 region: CASSSRGGLSGELFF. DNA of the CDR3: TGTGCCAGCAGCTCGCGGGGGGGCCTTAGCGGGGAGCTGTTTTTT.

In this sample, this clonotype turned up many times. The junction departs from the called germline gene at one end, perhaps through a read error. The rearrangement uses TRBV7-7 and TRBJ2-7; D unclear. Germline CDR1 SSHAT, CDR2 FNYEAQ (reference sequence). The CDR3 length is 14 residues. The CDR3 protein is CASSPSLGNYEQYF. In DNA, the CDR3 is TGTGCTAGCAGCCCCAGCTTAGGAAACTACGAGCAGTACTTC. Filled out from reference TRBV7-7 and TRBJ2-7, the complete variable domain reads GAGVSQSPRYKVTKRGQDVTLRCDPISSHATLYWYQQALGQGPEFLTYFNYEAQPDKSGLPSDRFSAERPEGSISTLTIQRTEQRDSAMYRCASSPSLGNYEQYFGPGTRLTVT.

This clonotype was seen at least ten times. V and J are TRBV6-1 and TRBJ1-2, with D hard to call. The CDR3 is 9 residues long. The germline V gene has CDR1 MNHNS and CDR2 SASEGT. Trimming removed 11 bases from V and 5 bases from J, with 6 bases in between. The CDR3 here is CALEYGYTF. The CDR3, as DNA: TGTGCCTTGGAGTATGGCTACACCTTC.

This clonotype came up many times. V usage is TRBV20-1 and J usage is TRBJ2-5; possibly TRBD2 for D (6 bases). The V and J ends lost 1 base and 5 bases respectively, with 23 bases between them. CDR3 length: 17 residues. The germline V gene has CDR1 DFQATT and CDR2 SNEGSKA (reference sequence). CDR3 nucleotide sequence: TGCAGTGCTAGAGTTTCGTTTGGAGGGGCTCATTCGGAGACCCAGTACTTC. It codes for CSARVSFGGAHSETQYF.

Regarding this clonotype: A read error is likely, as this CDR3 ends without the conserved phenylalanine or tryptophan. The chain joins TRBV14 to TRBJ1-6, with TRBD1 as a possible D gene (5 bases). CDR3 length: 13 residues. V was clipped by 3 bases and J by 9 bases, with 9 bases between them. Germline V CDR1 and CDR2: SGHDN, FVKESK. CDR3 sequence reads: CASSQGGASPLHL. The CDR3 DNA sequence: TGTGCCAGCAGCCAGGGTGGGGCTTCACCCCTCCACCTT.